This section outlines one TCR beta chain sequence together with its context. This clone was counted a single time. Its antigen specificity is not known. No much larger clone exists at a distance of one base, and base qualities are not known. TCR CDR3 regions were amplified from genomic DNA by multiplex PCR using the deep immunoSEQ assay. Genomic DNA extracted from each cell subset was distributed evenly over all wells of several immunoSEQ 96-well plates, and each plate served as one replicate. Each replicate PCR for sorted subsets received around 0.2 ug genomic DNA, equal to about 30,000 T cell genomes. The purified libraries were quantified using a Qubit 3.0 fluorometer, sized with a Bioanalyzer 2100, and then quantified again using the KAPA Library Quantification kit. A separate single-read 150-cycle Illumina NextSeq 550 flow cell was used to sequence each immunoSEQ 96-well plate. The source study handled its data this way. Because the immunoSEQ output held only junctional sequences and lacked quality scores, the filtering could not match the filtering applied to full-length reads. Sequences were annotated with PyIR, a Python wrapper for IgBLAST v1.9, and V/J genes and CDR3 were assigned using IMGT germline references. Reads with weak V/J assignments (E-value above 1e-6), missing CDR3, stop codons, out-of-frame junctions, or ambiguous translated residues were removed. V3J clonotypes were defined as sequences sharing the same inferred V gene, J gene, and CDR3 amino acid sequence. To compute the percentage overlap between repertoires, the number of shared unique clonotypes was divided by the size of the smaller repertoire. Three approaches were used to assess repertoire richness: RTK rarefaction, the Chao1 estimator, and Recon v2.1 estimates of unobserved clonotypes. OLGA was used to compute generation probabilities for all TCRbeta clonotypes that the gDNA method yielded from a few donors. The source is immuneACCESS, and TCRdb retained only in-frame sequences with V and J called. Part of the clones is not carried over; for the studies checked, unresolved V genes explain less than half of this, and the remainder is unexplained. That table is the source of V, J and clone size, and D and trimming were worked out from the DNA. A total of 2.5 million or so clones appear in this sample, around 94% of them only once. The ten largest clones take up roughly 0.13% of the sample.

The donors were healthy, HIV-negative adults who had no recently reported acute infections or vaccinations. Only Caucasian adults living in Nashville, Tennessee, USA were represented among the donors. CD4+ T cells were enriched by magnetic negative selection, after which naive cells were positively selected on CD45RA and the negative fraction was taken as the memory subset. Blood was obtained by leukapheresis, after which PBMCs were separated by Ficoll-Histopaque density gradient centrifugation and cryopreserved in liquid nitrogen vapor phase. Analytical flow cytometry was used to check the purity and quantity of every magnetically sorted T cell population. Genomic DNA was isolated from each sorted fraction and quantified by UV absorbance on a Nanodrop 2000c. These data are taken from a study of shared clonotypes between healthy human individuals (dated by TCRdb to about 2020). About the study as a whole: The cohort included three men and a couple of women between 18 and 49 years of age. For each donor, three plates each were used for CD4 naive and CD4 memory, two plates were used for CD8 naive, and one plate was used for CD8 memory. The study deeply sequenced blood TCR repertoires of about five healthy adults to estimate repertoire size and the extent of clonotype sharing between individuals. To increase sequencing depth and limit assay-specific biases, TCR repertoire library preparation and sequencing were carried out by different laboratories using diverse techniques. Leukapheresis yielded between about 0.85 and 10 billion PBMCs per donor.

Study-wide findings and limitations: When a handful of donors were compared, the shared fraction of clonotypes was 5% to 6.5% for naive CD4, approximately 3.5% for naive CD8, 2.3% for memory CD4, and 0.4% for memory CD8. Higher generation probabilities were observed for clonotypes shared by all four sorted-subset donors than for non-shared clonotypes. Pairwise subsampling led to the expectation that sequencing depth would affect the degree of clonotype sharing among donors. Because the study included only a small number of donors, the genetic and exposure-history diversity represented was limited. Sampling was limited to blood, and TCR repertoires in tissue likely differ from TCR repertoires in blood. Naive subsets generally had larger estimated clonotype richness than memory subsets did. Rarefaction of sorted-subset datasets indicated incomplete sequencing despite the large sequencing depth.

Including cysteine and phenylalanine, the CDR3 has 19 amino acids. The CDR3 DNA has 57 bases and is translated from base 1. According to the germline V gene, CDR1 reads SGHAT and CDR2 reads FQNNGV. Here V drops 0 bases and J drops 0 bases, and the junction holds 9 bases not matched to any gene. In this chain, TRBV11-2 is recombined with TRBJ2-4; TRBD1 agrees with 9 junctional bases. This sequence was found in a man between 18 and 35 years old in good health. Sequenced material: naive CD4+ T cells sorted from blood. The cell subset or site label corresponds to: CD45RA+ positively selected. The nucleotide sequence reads TGTGCCAGCAGCTTAGAGGGGACAGGGACCGCATTAGCCAAAAACATTCAGTACTTC. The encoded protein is CASSLEGTGTALAKNIQYF.